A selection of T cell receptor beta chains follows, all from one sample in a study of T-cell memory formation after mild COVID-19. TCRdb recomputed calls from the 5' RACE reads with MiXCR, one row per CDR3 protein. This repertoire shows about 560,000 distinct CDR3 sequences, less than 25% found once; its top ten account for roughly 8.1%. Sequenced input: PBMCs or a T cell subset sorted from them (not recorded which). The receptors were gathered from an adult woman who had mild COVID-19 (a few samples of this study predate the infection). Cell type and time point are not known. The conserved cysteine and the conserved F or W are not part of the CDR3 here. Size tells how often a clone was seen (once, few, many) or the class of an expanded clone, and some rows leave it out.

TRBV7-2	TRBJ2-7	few	ASSSQYRDYAYEQY
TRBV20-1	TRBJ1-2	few	SADRGHGYT
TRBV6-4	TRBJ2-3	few	ASSYSGGTDTQY
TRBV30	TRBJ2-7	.	AWSLGQFYEQY
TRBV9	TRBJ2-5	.	ASSVAPYSRGLGETQY
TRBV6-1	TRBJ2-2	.	ASSDGIYPTGPRELF
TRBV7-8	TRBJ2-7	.	ASSPFSGSKGEQY
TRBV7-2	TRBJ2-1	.	ASSSQDGSSYNEQF
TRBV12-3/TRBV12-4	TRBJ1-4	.	AILRTEGTDEKLF
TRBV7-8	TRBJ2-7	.	ASSPHFSGALSYEQY
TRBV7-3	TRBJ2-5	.	ASSLRGDRWETQY
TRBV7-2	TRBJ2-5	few	ASSLGQGRQETQY
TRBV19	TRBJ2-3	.	ASSYRFGTDTPY
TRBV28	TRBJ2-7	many	ASSLVSSEQY
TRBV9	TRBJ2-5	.	ASSVTGGAYQETQY
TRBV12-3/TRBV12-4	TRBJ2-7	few	ASSLPGLNYEQY
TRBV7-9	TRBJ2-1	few	ASSLVLGYGAYNEQF
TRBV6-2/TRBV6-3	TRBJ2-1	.	ASSYPGVAGVREQF
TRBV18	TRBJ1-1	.	ASSPPLGGQAF
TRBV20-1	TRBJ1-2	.	SALQGGYT
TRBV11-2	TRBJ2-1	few	ASSGGGLSYNEQF
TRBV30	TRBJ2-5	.	AWSKGAGGETQY
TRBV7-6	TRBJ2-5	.	ASSLPPSGGFKETQY
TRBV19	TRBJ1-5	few	ASRAGGNQPQH
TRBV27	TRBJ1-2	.	ASSYGWGASGYT
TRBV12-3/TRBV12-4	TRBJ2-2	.	ASSFVTSRLGANTGELF
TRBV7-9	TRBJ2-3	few	ASSPKGDYDTQY
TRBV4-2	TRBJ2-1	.	ASSQERTFNEQF
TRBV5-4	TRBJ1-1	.	ASSWGQGEAF
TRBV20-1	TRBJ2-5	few	SARGPSGETQY
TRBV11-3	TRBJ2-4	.	ASSLRRPRRNYIQY
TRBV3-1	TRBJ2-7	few	ASSREMGTYEQY
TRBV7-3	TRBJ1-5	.	ASSSGRCQPQH
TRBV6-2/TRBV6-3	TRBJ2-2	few	ASSWDREDTGELF
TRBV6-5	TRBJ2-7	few	ASSYSAQGTYEQY
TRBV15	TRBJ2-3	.	ATSLGAVTNTQY
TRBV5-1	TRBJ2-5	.	ASSLGHEIREETQY
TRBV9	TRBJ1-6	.	ASSVGLPPLH
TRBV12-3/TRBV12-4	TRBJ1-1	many	ASSLGGRGTEAF
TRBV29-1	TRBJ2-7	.	SVELPGRNFYEQY
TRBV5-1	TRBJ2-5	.	ASSYIGLALYQETQY
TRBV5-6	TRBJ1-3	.	ASSPGPTLGNTIY
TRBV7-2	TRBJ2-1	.	ASRWTSGSHSYNEQF
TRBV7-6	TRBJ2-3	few	ASSSPWDRGGLTDTQY
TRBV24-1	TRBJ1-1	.	ATSDTGQGNTEAF
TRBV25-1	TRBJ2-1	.	ASSEYGSGEVSGGEQF
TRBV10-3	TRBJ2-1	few	AISDSSGRLAGNNEQF
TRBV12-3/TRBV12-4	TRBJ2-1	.	ASSLGAGTLYNEQF
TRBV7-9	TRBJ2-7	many	ASTPNAYEQY
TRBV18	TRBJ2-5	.	ASSPRQLEETQY
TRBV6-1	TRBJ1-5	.	ASSVGTDQPQH
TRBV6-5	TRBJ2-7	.	ASHSGTGVPYEQY
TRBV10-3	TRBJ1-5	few	AISRDGDSNQPQH